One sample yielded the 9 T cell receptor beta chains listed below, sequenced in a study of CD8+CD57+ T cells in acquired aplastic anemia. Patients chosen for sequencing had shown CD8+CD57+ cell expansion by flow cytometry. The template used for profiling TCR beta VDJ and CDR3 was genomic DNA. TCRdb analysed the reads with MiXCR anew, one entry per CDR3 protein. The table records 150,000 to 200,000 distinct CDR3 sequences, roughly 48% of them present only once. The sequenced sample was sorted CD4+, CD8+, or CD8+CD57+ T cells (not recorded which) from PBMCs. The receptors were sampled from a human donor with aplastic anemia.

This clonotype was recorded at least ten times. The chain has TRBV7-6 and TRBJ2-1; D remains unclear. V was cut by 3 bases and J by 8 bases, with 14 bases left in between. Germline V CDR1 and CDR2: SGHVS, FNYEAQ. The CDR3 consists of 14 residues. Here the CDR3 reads CASSLMAGSDEQFF. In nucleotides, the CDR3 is TGTGCCAGCAGCTTGATGGCCGGGTCGGATGAGCAGTTCTTC.

The CDR3 DNA follows: TGTGCCAGTAGGAACCCGAGCTCCTACAATGAGCAGTTCTTC. Translated, it gives CASRNPSSYNEQFF. The rearrangement joins TRBV19 to TRBJ2-1; no clear D. Trimming pared 6 bases from V and 0 bases from J, leaving 9 bases between. Germline loops: CDR1 LNHDA, CDR2 SQIVND (reference sequence). CDR3 length: 14 residues.

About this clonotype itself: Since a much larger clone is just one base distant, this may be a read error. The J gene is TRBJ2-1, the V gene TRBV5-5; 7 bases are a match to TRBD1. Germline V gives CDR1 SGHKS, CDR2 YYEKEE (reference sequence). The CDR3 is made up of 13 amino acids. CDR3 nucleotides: TGTGTCAGCAGCTTGGTAATACTAGGACAGGAGAAATTC. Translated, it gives CVSSLVILGQEKF.

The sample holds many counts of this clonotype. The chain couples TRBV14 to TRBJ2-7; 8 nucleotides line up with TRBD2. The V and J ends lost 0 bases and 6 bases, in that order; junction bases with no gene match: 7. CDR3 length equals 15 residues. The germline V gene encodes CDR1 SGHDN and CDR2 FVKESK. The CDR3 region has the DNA TGTGCCAGCAGCCAAGAGGTACTAGCGGTCGGCGAGCAGTACTTC. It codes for CASSQEVLAVGEQYF.

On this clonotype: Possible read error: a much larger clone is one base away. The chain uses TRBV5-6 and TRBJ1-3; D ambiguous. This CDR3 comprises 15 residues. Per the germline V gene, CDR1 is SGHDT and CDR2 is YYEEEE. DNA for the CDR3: TGTGCCAGCAACTTGGAGGCCTCCTCTGGAAACACCATATATTTT. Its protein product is CASNLEASSGNTIYF. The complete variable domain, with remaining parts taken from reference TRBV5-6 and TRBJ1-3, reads DAGVTQSPTHLIKTRGQQVTLRCSPKSGHDTVSWYQQALGQGPQFIFQYYEEEERQRGNFPDRFSGHQFPNYSSELNVNALLLGDSALYLCASNLEASSGNTIYFGEGSWLTVV.

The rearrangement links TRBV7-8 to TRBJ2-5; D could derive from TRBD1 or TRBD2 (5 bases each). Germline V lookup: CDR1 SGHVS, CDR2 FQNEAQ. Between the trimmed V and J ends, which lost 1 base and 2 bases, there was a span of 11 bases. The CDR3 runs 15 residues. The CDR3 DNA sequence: TGTGCCAGCAGCTTAGGTAGCAGGGAGCAAGAGACCCAGTACTTC. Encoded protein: CASSLGSREQETQYF.

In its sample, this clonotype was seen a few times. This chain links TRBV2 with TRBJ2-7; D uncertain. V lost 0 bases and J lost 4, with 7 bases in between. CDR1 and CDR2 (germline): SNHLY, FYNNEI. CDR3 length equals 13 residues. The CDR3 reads CASSEALPYEQYF. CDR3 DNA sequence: TGTGCCAGCAGTGAAGCGCTTCCGTACGAGCAGTACTTC. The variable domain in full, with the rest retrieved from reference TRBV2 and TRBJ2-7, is EPEVTQTPSHQVTQMGQEVILRCVPISNHLYFYWYRQILGQKVEFLVSFYNNEISEKSEIFDDQFSVERPDGSNFTLKIRSTKLEDSAMYFCASSEALPYEQYFGPGTRLTVT.

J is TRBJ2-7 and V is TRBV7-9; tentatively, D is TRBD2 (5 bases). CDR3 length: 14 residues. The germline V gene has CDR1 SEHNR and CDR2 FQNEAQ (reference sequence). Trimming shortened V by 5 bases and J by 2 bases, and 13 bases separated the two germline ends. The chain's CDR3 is CASSQTGGAYEQYF. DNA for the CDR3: TGTGCCAGCAGCCAAACCGGAGGAGCCTACGAGCAGTACTTC.

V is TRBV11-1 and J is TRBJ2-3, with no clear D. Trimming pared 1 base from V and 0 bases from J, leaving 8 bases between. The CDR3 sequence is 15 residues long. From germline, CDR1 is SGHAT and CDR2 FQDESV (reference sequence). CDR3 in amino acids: CASSLGYRSTDTQYF. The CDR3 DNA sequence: TGTGCCAGCAGCTTAGGGTACAGAAGCACAGATACGCAGTATTTT.